This is a list of T cell receptor beta chains from one sample in a study of shared clonotypes between healthy human individuals. TCRdb's copy holds only in-frame clones and misses some; the assay was immunoSEQ multiplex PCR. This sample has roughly 2.4 million clones, with about 94% found just once. Sequencing was done on a sample of naive CD4+ T cells sorted from blood. These TCRs come from a man aged 18 to 30 in good health. CDR3s include the opening cysteine and the closing phenylalanine or tryptophan. The order of the fields is CDR3 DNA, CDR3 protein, V gene, clone size, J gene, D gene. The D gene is left open where the match is weak. Clone size appears in some rows only: once, few, many, or a class for an expanded clone.

cdr3_nt: TGTGCCAGCAGTTTATCACAGGGCGGGGGAGGCACTGAAGCTTTCTTT
cdr3_aa: CASSLSQGGGGTEAFF
v_call: TRBV28
clone_size: -
j_call: TRBJ1-1
d_call: -

cdr3_nt: TGTGCCTGGAGTTCCTATGGGAACCAGCCCCAGCATTTT
cdr3_aa: CAWSSYGNQPQHF
v_call: TRBV30
clone_size: -
j_call: TRBJ1-5
d_call: -

cdr3_nt: TGTGCCAGCAGCAGGACTGTCTCTAGCACAGATACGCAGTATTTT
cdr3_aa: CASSRTVSSTDTQYF
v_call: TRBV6-1
clone_size: -
j_call: TRBJ2-3
d_call: -

cdr3_nt: TGTGCCAGCAGTTATGGGCCGCCCCAGGGCTACACCTTC
cdr3_aa: CASSYGPPQGYTF
v_call: TRBV6-5
clone_size: once
j_call: TRBJ1-2
d_call: -

cdr3_nt: TGTGCCAGTAGGCAATTATTACTCACTGAAGCTTTCTTT
cdr3_aa: CASRQLLLTEAFF
v_call: TRBV19
clone_size: -
j_call: TRBJ1-1
d_call: -

cdr3_nt: TGTGCCAGCAGCCCTGAGGGGGCGAGGCGGGATGAGCAGTTCTTC
cdr3_aa: CASSPEGARRDEQFF
v_call: TRBV7-2
clone_size: -
j_call: TRBJ2-1
d_call: TRBD1

cdr3_nt: TGTGCCAGCAGCTTAGCTCCGGAGAGCTCCTACGAGCAGTACTTC
cdr3_aa: CASSLAPESSYEQYF
v_call: TRBV7-6
clone_size: -
j_call: TRBJ2-7
d_call: -

cdr3_nt: TGCGCCAGCAGCCAAGATGCCCGTAGCACAGATACGCAGTATTTT
cdr3_aa: CASSQDARSTDTQYF
v_call: TRBV4-1
clone_size: -
j_call: TRBJ2-3
d_call: -

cdr3_nt: TGTGCCAGCAGCTTCACAGAAGGGGTAGAGGGGCTGTTTTTT
cdr3_aa: CASSFTEGVEGLFF
v_call: TRBV11-2
clone_size: -
j_call: TRBJ2-2
d_call: -

cdr3_nt: TGTGCCAGCACTCTCCCCTGGACCGCCTATAGCAATCAGCCCCAGCATTTT
cdr3_aa: CASTLPWTAYSNQPQHF
v_call: TRBV6-9
clone_size: -
j_call: TRBJ1-5
d_call: -

cdr3_nt: TGCGCCAGCAGCAACGAAGGGGTGGGCCCAGATACGCAGTATTTT
cdr3_aa: CASSNEGVGPDTQYF
v_call: TRBV5-1
clone_size: -
j_call: TRBJ2-3
d_call: -

cdr3_nt: TGTGCCAGTAGTATAGGCGCAGGATTCACCGGGGAGCTGTTTTTT
cdr3_aa: CASSIGAGFTGELFF
v_call: TRBV19
clone_size: once
j_call: TRBJ2-2
d_call: -

cdr3_nt: TGTGCCTGGAGTGTATCACGTGTTGGGAATGAGCAGTTCTTC
cdr3_aa: CAWSVSRVGNEQFF
v_call: TRBV30
clone_size: once
j_call: TRBJ2-1
d_call: -

cdr3_nt: TGTGCCAGCAGTGACACACTGGCTCGAAGCTACACCTTC
cdr3_aa: CASSDTLARSYTF
v_call: TRBV6-4
clone_size: -
j_call: TRBJ1-2
d_call: -

cdr3_nt: TGTGCCAGCAGTGAGGGGACTAGCGGGAGGCAGAATGAGCAGTTCTTC
cdr3_aa: CASSEGTSGRQNEQFF
v_call: TRBV6-4
clone_size: -
j_call: TRBJ2-1
d_call: TRBD2

cdr3_nt: TGTGCCAGCAGTTACGACACGAGTTCCTACGAGCAGTACTTC
cdr3_aa: CASSYDTSSYEQYF
v_call: TRBV6-5
clone_size: -
j_call: TRBJ2-7
d_call: -

cdr3_nt: TGTGCTAGTGGACATGACAAGACCCTCTCTGGGAGCTCTGGAAACACCATATATTTT
cdr3_aa: CASGHDKTLSGSSGNTIYF
v_call: TRBV12-5
clone_size: -
j_call: TRBJ1-3
d_call: -

cdr3_nt: TGTGCCAGCACCCCCCAAGAGACCCAGTACTTC
cdr3_aa: CASTPQETQYF
v_call: TRBV6-1
clone_size: -
j_call: TRBJ2-5
d_call: -

cdr3_nt: TGTGCCAGTAGTGGACGGGGAGCTGGGGCCAACGTCCTGACTTTC
cdr3_aa: CASSGRGAGANVLTF
v_call: TRBV19
clone_size: -
j_call: TRBJ2-6
d_call: -

cdr3_nt: TGTGCCAGCAGCTTATCGAGGACAGGGGCCTACGAGCAGTACTTC
cdr3_aa: CASSLSRTGAYEQYF
v_call: TRBV7-9
clone_size: -
j_call: TRBJ2-7
d_call: TRBD1

cdr3_nt: TGTGCCAGCAGTTCGGGCAGGGTGGCCTACAATGAGCAGTTCTTC
cdr3_aa: CASSSGRVAYNEQFF
v_call: TRBV27
clone_size: -
j_call: TRBJ2-1
d_call: -

cdr3_nt: TGTGCCAGCAGCTTAGATTTAAGACAGCGAAACACCATATATTTT
cdr3_aa: CASSLDLRQRNTIYF
v_call: TRBV11-2
clone_size: once
j_call: TRBJ1-3
d_call: -

cdr3_nt: TGTGCCAGCAGCAAAGTCTGGCACTACGAGCAGTACTTC
cdr3_aa: CASSKVWHYEQYF
v_call: TRBV21-1
clone_size: -
j_call: TRBJ2-7
d_call: -

cdr3_nt: TGTGCCAGCAGTCTTTCAGGGGGCGCGCAGCCCCAGCATTTT
cdr3_aa: CASSLSGGAQPQHF
v_call: TRBV28
clone_size: -
j_call: TRBJ1-5
d_call: TRBD1